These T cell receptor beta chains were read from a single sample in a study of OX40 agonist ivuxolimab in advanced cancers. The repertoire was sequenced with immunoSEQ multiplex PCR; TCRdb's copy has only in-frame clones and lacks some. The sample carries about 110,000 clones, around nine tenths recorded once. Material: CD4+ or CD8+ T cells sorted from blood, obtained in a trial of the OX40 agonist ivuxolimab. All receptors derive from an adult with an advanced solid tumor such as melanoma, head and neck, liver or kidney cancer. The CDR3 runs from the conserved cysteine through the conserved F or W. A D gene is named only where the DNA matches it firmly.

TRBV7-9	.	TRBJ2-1	CASSLLNEQFF	TGTGCCAGCAGCCTTCTTAATGAGCAGTTCTTC
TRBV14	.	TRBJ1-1	CASSQEGAGDFVPVFF	TGTGCCAGCAGCCAAGAAGGGGCAGGGGACTTTGTGCCGGTCTTCTTT
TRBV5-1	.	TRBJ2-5	CASSPSGEGSQETQYF	TGCGCCAGCAGCCCCTCTGGAGAGGGTTCCCAAGAGACCCAGTACTTC
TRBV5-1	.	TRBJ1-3	CASSLESSGNTIYF	TGCGCCAGCAGCTTGGAGAGCTCTGGAAACACCATATATTTT
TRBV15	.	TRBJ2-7	CATSGDIWEEQYF	TGTGCCACCAGCGGGGACATCTGGGAGGAGCAGTACTTC
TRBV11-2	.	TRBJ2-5	CASRVAGAETQYF	TGTGCCAGCAGGGTCGCGGGGGCAGAGACCCAGTACTTC
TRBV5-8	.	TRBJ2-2	CASSFKNTGELFF	TGTGCCAGCAGCTTTAAAAACACCGGGGAGCTGTTTTTT
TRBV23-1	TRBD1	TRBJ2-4	CASSHPPGQGKNIQYF	TGCGCCAGCAGTCACCCACCGGGACAGGGGAAAAACATTCAGTACTTC
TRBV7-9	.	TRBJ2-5	CASSLALSSQETQYF	TGTGCCAGCAGCTTAGCGCTAAGCAGCCAAGAGACCCAGTACTTC
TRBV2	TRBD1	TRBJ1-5	CASSQLGTGNNQPQHF	TGTGCCAGCAGTCAACTCGGGACAGGGAATAATCAGCCCCAGCATTTT
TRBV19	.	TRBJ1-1	CASIGRGTSNTEAFF	TGTGCCAGTATTGGGAGAGGTACCTCAAACACTGAAGCTTTCTTT
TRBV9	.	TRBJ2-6	CASSVGQDTGANVLTF	TGTGCCAGCAGCGTAGGTCAAGATACTGGGGCCAACGTCCTGACTTTC
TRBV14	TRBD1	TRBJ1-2	CASSVEGGQGAYGYTF	TGTGCCAGCTCGGTCGAGGGCGGACAGGGGGCCTATGGCTACACCTTC
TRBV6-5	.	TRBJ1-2	CASSASGGGLGTF	TGTGCCAGCAGTGCGAGCGGGGGCGGATTAGGCACCTTC
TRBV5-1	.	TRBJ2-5	CASRREETQYF	TGCGCCAGCAGGAGGGAAGAGACCCAGTACTTC
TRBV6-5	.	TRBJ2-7	CASSYGGSYEQYF	TGTGCCAGCAGTTACGGGGGGTCCTACGAGCAGTACTTC
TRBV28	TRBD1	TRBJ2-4	CASLRDRVRNIQYF	TGTGCCAGCCTCCGGGACAGGGTTCGTAACATTCAGTACTTC
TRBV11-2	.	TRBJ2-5	CASSLVAGSVETQYF	TGTGCCAGCAGCTTAGTGGCAGGGTCGGTAGAGACCCAGTACTTC
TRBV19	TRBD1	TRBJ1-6	CASSLATGVNNSPLHF	TGTGCCAGTAGTCTCGCGACAGGGGTTAACAATTCACCCCTCCACTTT